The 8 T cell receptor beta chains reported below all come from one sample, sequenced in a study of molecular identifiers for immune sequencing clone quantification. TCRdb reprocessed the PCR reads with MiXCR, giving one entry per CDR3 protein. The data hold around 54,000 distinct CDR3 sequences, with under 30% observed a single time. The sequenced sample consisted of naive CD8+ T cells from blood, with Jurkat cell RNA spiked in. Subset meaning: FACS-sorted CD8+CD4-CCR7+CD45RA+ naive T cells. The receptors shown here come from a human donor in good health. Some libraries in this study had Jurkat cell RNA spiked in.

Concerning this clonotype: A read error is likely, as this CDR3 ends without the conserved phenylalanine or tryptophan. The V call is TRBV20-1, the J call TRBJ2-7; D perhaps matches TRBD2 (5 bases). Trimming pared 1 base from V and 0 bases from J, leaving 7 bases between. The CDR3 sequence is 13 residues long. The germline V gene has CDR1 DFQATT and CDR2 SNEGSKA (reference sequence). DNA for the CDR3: TGCAGTGCTAGAGCAGACTACTCCTACGAGCAGTACTTA. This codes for CSARADYSYEQYL.

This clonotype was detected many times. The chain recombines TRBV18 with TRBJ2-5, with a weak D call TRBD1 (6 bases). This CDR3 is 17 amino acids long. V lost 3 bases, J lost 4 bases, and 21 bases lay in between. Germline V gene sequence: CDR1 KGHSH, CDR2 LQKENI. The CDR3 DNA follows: TGTGCCAGCTCACCGCCGGAAGGACAGACACTTATAGAGACCCAGTACTTC. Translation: CASSPPEGQTLIETQYF.

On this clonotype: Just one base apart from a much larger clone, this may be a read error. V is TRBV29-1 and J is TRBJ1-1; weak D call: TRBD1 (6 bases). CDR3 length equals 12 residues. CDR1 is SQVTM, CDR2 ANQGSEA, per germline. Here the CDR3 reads CSGRGAYTDAFF. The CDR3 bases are TGCAGCGGCCGGGGGGCCTACACTGACGCTTTCTTT.

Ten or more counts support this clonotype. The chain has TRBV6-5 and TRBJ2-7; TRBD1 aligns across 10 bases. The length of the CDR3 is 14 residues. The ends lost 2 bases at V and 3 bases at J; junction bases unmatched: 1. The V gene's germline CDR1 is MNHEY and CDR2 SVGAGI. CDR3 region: CASSYGTGVYEQYF. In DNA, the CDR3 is TGTGCCAGCAGTTACGGGACAGGGGTCTACGAGCAGTACTTC.

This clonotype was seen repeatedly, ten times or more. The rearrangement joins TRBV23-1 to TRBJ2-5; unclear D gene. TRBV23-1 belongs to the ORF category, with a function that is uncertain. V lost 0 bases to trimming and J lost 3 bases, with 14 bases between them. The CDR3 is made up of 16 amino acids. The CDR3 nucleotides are TGCGCCAGCAGTCAATCAGTCAGTCGAATGAAAGAGACCCAGTACTTC. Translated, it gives CASSQSVSRMKETQYF.

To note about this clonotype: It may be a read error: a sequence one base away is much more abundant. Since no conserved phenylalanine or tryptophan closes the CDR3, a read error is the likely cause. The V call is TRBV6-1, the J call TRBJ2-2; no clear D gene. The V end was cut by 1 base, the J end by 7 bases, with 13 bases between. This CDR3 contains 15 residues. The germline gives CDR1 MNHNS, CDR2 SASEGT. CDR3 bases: TGTGCCAGCAGTGAAGGGGGTAGTTTCAGCGGGGAGCTGTTTCTT. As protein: CASSEGGSFSGELFL.

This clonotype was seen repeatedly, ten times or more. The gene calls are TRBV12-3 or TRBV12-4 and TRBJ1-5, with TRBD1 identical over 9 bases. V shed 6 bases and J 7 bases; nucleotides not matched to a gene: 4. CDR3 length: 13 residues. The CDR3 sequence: CASSRDRVQPQHF. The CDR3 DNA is TGTGCCAGCAGCCGGGACAGGGTCCAGCCCCAGCATTTT.

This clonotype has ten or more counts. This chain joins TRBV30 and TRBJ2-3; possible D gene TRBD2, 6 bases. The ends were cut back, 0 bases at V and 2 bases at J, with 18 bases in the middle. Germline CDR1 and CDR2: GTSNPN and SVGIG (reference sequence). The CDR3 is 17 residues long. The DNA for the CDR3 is TGTGCCTGGAGTGTTAGTGGAGGGCCGGCCATCACAGATACGCAGTATTTT. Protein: CAWSVSGGPAITDTQYF.